This record covers a single TCR beta chain. Its antigen is undetermined. Clones were read by immunoSEQ multiplex PCR, and TCRdb kept only the in-frame ones, dropping some. The repertoire has roughly 100,000 clones, nearly 90% of them found once; the top ten carry around 0.15%. V gave up 6 bases and J gave up 9 bases, with 23 bases separating them. Germline V gene data show CDR1 as KGHSH and CDR2 as LQKENI. The CDR3 spans 15 residues. The record originates from a study of OX40 agonist ivuxolimab in advanced cancers. Study-level findings and limits: Normalized T-cell clonal expansion was also low in a subset of nonresponders. Clonal expansion was seen in CD4+ and CD8+ blood T cells by week 6 at 0.1 to 3.0 mg/kg.

The sequence was collected from an adult with an advanced solid tumor such as melanoma, head and neck, liver or kidney cancer. The chain uses TRBV18 and TRBJ1-2; D perhaps matches TRBD1 (5 bases). The sequencing here drew on CD4+ or CD8+ T cells sorted from blood, taken in a trial of the OX40 agonist ivuxolimab. The CDR3 protein is CASSGGWGEAMRYTF. In DNA, the CDR3 is TGTGCCAGCTCCGGAGGCTGGGGGGAAGCGATGCGCTACACCTTC. Based on the CDR3 plus reference TRBV18 and TRBJ1-2, the full variable domain is NAGVMQNPRHLVRRRGQEARLRCSPMKGHSHVYWYRQLPEEGLKFMVYLQKENIIDESGMPKERFSAEFPKEGPSILRIQQVVRGDSAAYFCASSGGWGEAMRYTFGSGTRLTVV.